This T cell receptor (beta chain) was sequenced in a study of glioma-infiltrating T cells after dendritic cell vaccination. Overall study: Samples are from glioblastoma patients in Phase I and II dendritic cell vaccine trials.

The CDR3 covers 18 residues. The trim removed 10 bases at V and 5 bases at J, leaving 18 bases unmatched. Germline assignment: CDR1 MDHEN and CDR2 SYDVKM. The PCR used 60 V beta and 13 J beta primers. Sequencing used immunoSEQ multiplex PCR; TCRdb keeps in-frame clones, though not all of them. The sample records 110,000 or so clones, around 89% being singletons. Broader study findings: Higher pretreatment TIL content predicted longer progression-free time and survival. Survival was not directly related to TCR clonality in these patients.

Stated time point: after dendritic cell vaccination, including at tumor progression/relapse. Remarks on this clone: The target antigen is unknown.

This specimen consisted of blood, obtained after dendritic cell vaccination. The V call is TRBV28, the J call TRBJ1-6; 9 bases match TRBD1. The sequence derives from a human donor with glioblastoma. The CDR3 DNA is TGTGCCACATCGGGGCCGGGACAGGGAATTTTACATAATTCACCCCTCCACTTT. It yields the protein CATSGPGQGILHNSPLHF.